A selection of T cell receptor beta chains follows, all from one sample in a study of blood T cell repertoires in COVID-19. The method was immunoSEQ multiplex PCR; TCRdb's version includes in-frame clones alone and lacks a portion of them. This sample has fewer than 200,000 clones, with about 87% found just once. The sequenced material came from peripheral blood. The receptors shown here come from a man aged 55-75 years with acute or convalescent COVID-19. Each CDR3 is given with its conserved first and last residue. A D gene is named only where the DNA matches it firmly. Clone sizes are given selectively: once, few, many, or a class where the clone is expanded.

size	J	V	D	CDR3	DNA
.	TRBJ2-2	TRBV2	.	CASSDGGRGETGELFF	TGTGCCAGCAGTGACGGGGGGCGGGGTGAGACCGGGGAGCTGTTTTTT
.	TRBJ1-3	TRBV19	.	CASSTMGQGSISGNTIYF	TGTGCCAGTAGCACAATGGGGCAGGGATCCATCTCTGGAAACACCATATATTTT
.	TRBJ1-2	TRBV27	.	CASSKGGGYGYTF	TGTGCCAGCAGTAAAGGAGGCGGATATGGCTACACCTTC
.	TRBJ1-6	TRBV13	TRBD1	CASSHRGRNSPLHF	TGTGCCAGCAGCCACAGGGGTAGGAATTCACCCCTCCACTTT
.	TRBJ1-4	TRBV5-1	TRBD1	CASSLKQGAIEKLFF	TGCGCCAGCAGCTTAAAACAGGGGGCCATTGAAAAACTGTTTTTT
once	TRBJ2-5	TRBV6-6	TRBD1	CASSQTGPPAQYF	TGTGCCAGCAGTCAGACAGGGCCGCCGGCCCAGTACTTC
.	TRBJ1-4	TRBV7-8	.	CASSLGWSTNEKLFF	TGTGCCAGCAGTCTAGGATGGTCAACTAATGAAAAACTGTTTTTT
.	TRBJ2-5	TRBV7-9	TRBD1	CASSLKTGEETQYF	TGTGCCAGCAGCTTAAAGACAGGGGAAGAGACCCAGTACTTC
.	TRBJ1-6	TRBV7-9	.	CASSLVTGVNSPLHF	TGTGCCAGCAGCTTAGTAACCGGGGTGAATTCACCCCTCCACTTT
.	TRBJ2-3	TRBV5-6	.	CASSLATVSDTQYF	TGTGCCAGCAGCTTGGCCACGGTCTCAGATACGCAGTATTTT
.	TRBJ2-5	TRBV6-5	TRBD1	CASSKGQGQKTQYF	TGTGCCAGCAGTAAGGGACAGGGGCAAAAGACCCAGTACTTC
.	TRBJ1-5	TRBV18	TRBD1	CASSPGTGALNQPQHF	TGTGCCAGCTCACCCGGGACAGGCGCCCTCAATCAGCCCCAGCATTTT
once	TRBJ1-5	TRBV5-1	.	CASSLAGGGEQPQHF	TGCGCCAGCAGCTTGGCGGGGGGCGGGGAGCAGCCCCAGCATTTT
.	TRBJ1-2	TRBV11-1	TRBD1	CASSPGQGAFGYTF	TGTGCCAGCAGCCCGGGACAGGGGGCATTTGGCTACACCTTC
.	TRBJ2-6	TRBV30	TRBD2	CARREGSGANVLTF	TGTGCCCGGAGGGAGGGAAGTGGGGCCAACGTCCTGACTTTC
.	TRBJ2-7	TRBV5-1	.	CASSFGQTVHEQYF	TGCGCCAGCAGCTTCGGACAGACGGTCCACGAGCAGTACTTC
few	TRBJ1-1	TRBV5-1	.	CASSLGAGEGEAFF	TGCGCCAGCAGCTTGGGAGCAGGGGAAGGTGAAGCTTTCTTT
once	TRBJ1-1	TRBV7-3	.	CASSLRGRETTEAFF	TGTGCCAGCAGCTTACGGGGGAGAGAGACCACTGAAGCTTTCTTT
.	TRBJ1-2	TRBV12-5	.	CASGLDRGEGGYTF	TGTGCTAGTGGTTTGGATCGCGGCGAGGGCGGCTACACCTTC
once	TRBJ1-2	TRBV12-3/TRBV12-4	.	CASSIPQGLGYTF	TGTGCCAGCAGCATTCCCCAGGGACTTGGCTACACCTTC
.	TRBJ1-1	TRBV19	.	CASTNLPRTNTEAFF	TGTGCCAGTACCAACCTACCAAGAACGAACACTGAAGCTTTCTTT
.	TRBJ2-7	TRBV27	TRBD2	CASSWGLAREQYF	TGTGCCAGCAGTTGGGGACTAGCGAGAGAGCAGTACTTC
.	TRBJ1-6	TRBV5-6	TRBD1	CASSSTDRDNSPLHF	TGTGCCAGCAGCTCGACCGACAGGGATAATTCACCCCTCCACTTT